Below, one T cell receptor beta chain is given with its context. Its antigen is undetermined. Co-extraction yielded RNA and DNA from around 20-30 mg of unsorted bulk tissue. This sample stems from a study of tumor-infiltrating lymphocytes in primary liver carcinoma. From about 530 ng total RNA, TCR beta cDNA was generated with a primer in the constant region. The TCR beta library was amplified through three nested multiplex PCR rounds in a modified ARM-PCR procedure. Amplification in the first two PCR rounds was performed using TRBV1-TRBV30 forward primers and a C-beta reverse primer for approximately 10 cycles each. TCRdb analysed the multiplex PCR reads with MiXCR anew, one entry per CDR3 protein. The sample carries more than 75,000 distinct CDR3 sequences, 55% to 85% recorded once. After removal of 4 bases from V and 6 bases from J, the junction contained 3 bases not matched to a gene. This CDR3 spans 11 amino acids. CDR1 is DFQATT, CDR2 SNEGSKA, per germline (reference sequence).

Whole-study findings and limits: Representation across all five tumor regions was limited to only about 7.5-24% of top clones. Tumor tissue displayed a significantly greater top-250-clone fraction than blood (p = 0.039). Tumor-adjacent and tumor-blood pairs displayed less overlap than did pairs of tumor regions.

The specimen was liver tumor tissue from sampling region 1. Subset: tumor region T1, superior pole. The origin of this receptor is a man between 40 and 49 years old with primary liver carcinoma and hepatitis B virus infection. The chain is built from TRBV20-1 and TRBJ2-7; TRBD1 matches 7 bases. The DNA of the CDR3 is TGCAGTGCTACCCCAGGGGGCGAGCAGTACTTC. As protein: CSATPGGEQYF.